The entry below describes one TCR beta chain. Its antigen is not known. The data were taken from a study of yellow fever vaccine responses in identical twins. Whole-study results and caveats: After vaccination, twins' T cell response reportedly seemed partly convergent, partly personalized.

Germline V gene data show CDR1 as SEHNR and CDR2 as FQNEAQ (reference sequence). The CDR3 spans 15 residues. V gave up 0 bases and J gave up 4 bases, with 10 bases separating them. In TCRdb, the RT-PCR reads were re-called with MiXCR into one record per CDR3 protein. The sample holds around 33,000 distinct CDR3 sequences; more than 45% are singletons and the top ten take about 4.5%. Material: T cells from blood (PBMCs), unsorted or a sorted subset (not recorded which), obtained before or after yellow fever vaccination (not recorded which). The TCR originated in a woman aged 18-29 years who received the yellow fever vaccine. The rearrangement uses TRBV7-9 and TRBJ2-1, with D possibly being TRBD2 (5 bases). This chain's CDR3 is CASSLAGLAYNEQFF. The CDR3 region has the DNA TGTGCCAGCAGCTTAGCAGGACTGGCATACAATGAGCAGTTCTTC.